These T cell receptor beta chains were read from a single sample in a study of PD-1 blockade in classical Hodgkin lymphoma. The table came from immunoSEQ multiplex PCR; TCRdb's copy has only in-frame clones and leaves some out. The table has nearly 20,000 clones, around four fifths seen once. The material was CD4+ T cells from blood, obtained before the fourth cycle of nivolumab. Receptors were obtained from a human donor with classical Hodgkin lymphoma. The CDR3 runs from the conserved cysteine through the conserved F or W. The D gene is left open where the match is weak. Clone size is not always given. Where it is, it says once, few, many or a class for expanded clones.

d_gene | j_gene | v_gene | abundance | CDR3nt | CDR3aa
- | TRBJ1-2 | TRBV28 | - | TGTGCCAGCAGTACCGCACCAGCCCTTAACTATGGCTACACCTTC | CASSTAPALNYGYTF
- | TRBJ2-7 | TRBV19 | - | TGTGCCAGTAGTATGCGGTCAGGAACCCTGTCCTACGAGCAGTACTTC | CASSMRSGTLSYEQYF
- | TRBJ2-7 | TRBV7-6 | - | TGTGCCAGCAGCTTAGCTCAAGCCTCCGACGAGCAGTACTTC | CASSLAQASDEQYF
TRBD2 | TRBJ2-1 | TRBV28 | - | TGTGCCAGCAGTTTACTAGCGGGTGGGGTCGGTGAGCAGTTCTTC | CASSLLAGGVGEQFF
- | TRBJ2-1 | TRBV28 | - | TGTGCCAGCAGCCCACGTCCAGGAACCTACAATGAGCAGTTCTTC | CASSPRPGTYNEQFF
- | TRBJ1-2 | TRBV28 | few | TGTGCCAGCAGTAAGACGGCGGGCAGCTATGGCTACACCTTC | CASSKTAGSYGYTF
- | TRBJ2-6 | TRBV7-9 | - | TGTGCCAGCAGCGGAGAATCATACCAACAAAGTCGGGCCAACGTCCTGACTTTC | CASSGESYQQSRANVLTF
TRBD2 | TRBJ2-3 | TRBV5-1 | - | TGCGCCAGCAGACCTCCGCTAGCGGTGGGGCCAGATACGCAGTATTTT | CASRPPLAVGPDTQYF
- | TRBJ1-1 | TRBV5-1 | - | TGCGCCAGCAGTAACGACGGCAGGATGAACACTGAAGCTTTCTTT | CASSNDGRMNTEAFF
TRBD1 | TRBJ2-6 | TRBV19 | - | TGTGCCAGTACTACAACCGGGACAGGGACCCCCGGGGCCAACGTCCTGACTTTC | CASTTTGTGTPGANVLTF
TRBD1 | TRBJ1-2 | TRBV19 | once | TGTGCCAGTAGTACCCGACAGGGGGGGAGCTATGGCTACACCTTC | CASSTRQGGSYGYTF
TRBD2 | TRBJ2-7 | TRBV30 | - | TGTGCCTGGAGTAGGGCGGGAGGACCCTACGAGCAGTACTTC | CAWSRAGGPYEQYF
- | TRBJ1-2 | TRBV7-9 | - | TGTGCCAGCAGCTATAACAGTCTCCTTGGTACTTTTGGAGGCTACACCTTC | CASSYNSLLGTFGGYTF
TRBD1 | TRBJ1-4 | TRBV2 | - | TGTGCCAGCAGGGAGACAGGGTTGAGTGAAAAACTGTTTTTT | CASRETGLSEKLFF
TRBD2 | TRBJ2-3 | TRBV5-6 | - | TGTGCCAGCAGCTTGGCAGGGGGGACTAGCGGGAATAAGTATTTT | CASSLAGGTSGNKYF
- | TRBJ1-1 | TRBV6-5 | - | TGTGCCAGCACTGGCCAGAGGGCCAAGGATACTGAAGCTTTCTTT | CASTGQRAKDTEAFF
TRBD1 | TRBJ2-7 | TRBV19 | - | TGTGCCAGTAGCCTGACAGGGGGCGGCGAGCAGTACTTC | CASSLTGGGEQYF
- | TRBJ1-1 | TRBV27 | - | TGTGCCAGCAAGTGGGTTATGGGAGGGGTCACTGAAGCTTTCTTT | CASKWVMGGVTEAFF
- | TRBJ2-2 | TRBV5-5 | few | TGTGCCAGCAGCCAATCGATGGCTATTCCCTTTTTT | CASSQSMAIPFF
TRBD1 | TRBJ1-1 | TRBV18 | few | TGTGCCAGCTCACGGGACAGGGGGAGCACTGAAGCTTTCTTT | CASSRDRGSTEAFF
TRBD2 | TRBJ2-3 | TRBV25-1 | - | TGTGCCAGCAATTACGAGCGGGAAACAGATACGCAGTATTTT | CASNYERETDTQYF
TRBD2 | TRBJ2-2 | TRBV7-8 | - | TGTGCCAGCAGCTTACTAGCGGTCGGGGAGCTGTTTTTT | CASSLLAVGELFF
TRBD1 | TRBJ2-2 | TRBV7-9 | - | TGTGCCAGCAGAAGAGGACAGGGGGCAATGAACACCGGGGAGCTGTTTTTT | CASRRGQGAMNTGELFF
- | TRBJ2-1 | TRBV18 | - | TGTGCCAGCTCACCCTACAGCGGCAATGAGCAGTTCTTC | CASSPYSGNEQFF
TRBD1 | TRBJ2-1 | TRBV28 | - | TGTGCCAGCCTGGGACAGGGCGAGACTGGGACGTTCTTC | CASLGQGETGTFF
TRBD2 | TRBJ2-3 | TRBV7-8 | once | TGTGCCAGCAGCTCCCCTAGAAGCGGGAGAGCTACAGATACGCAGTATTTT | CASSSPRSGRATDTQYF
TRBD1 | TRBJ2-5 | TRBV27 | - | TGTGCCAGCAGTCGGGACAGACAAGAGACCCAGTACTTC | CASSRDRQETQYF
TRBD1 | TRBJ2-3 | TRBV30 | - | TGTGCCTGGACGAAACGGACAGGTGAAGCAGATACGCAGTATTTT | CAWTKRTGEADTQYF
TRBD2 | TRBJ2-1 | TRBV29-1 | - | TGCAGCGTTGTCGGTAGCGGGAGTTTGCGTCAGTTCTTC | CSVVGSGSLRQFF
- | TRBJ2-3 | TRBV2 | - | TGTGCCAGCAGTGAAGAAAGGGCCGGAGATACGCAGTATTTT | CASSEERAGDTQYF
- | TRBJ2-7 | TRBV6-1 | once | TGTGCCAGCAGTGTAAGCCTACTGTGGTACGAGCAGTACTTC | CASSVSLLWYEQYF
TRBD1 | TRBJ2-7 | TRBV6-1 | - | TGTGCCAGCAGCGCAGCCGGACAGGTACCCTACGAGCAGTACTTC | CASSAAGQVPYEQYF
- | TRBJ1-5 | TRBV19 | - | TGTGCCAGTAGTATAGGGGATCAGCCCCAGCATTTT | CASSIGDQPQHF
- | TRBJ1-1 | TRBV28 | - | TGTGCCAGCGGTCGGATTGGTGGGAACACTGAAGCTTTCTTT | CASGRIGGNTEAFF
- | TRBJ1-1 | TRBV5-4 | - | TGTGCCAGCAGCCCCGGGCTCGGTGGTACTGAAGCTTTCTTT | CASSPGLGGTEAFF
- | TRBJ1-5 | TRBV6-1 | few | TGTGCCAGCAGTGGAGGGGTAGCTCAGCCCCAGCATTTT | CASSGGVAQPQHF
TRBD2 | TRBJ2-5 | TRBV28 | once | TGTGCCAGCAGTATACTAGCGGGAAAAGTAGAGACCCAGTACTTC | CASSILAGKVETQYF
TRBD1 | TRBJ1-2 | TRBV28 | few | TGTGCCAGCATCGACAGGGGTAACTATGGCTACACCTTC | CASIDRGNYGYTF
- | TRBJ2-2 | TRBV19 | - | TGTGCCAGTACCATACAGTCGGGGTCCACCGGGGAGCTGTTTTTT | CASTIQSGSTGELFF
- | TRBJ1-2 | TRBV30 | - | TGTGCCTGGAGTCCCCATTTGCTAGGGAACCATATCTATGGCTACACCTTC | CAWSPHLLGNHIYGYTF
TRBD2 | TRBJ2-3 | TRBV18 | few | TGTGCCAGCTCACCGGTTGTGCTAGCGGGAGGAAACACAGATACGCAGTATTTT | CASSPVVLAGGNTDTQYF
- | TRBJ2-3 | TRBV28 | - | TGTGCCAGCAGTTCGGGACTGAATACGCAGTATTTT | CASSSGLNTQYF
TRBD1 | TRBJ1-2 | TRBV5-5 | - | TGTGCCAGCAGCCTTCAGGGGGCGGGGGGCTACACCTTC | CASSLQGAGGYTF
- | TRBJ1-1 | TRBV15 | - | TGTGCCACCAGCCGTGACGCTACGAACACTGAAGCTTTCTTT | CATSRDATNTEAFF
- | TRBJ2-2 | TRBV6-1 | - | TGTGCCAGCAGCGCAGGGCCCGGGGAGCTGTTTTTT | CASSAGPGELFF
- | TRBJ2-5 | TRBV28 | - | TGTGCCAGCAGTTTACGTACCAAGCCGCGTGAGACCCAGTACTTC | CASSLRTKPRETQYF
- | TRBJ1-6 | TRBV2 | few | TGTGCCAGCAAGGGAGACAGGCTTAATTCACCCCTCCACTTT | CASKGDRLNSPLHF
TRBD2 | TRBJ2-2 | TRBV9 | - | TGTGCCAGCAGCCCGACTAGCGGCGCGAACACCGGGGAGCTGTTTTTT | CASSPTSGANTGELFF
- | TRBJ2-3 | TRBV13 | - | TGTGCCAGCAGCCGTACCGACCGAGATACGCAGTATTTT | CASSRTDRDTQYF
TRBD1 | TRBJ2-6 | TRBV28 | - | TGTGCCAGCAGTAGACAGGGGTTTGGGGCCAACGTCCTGACTTTC | CASSRQGFGANVLTF
- | TRBJ2-1 | TRBV11-2 | - | TGTGCCAGCAGCTTCAGCCGAGGAGTAAACAATGAGCAGTTCTTC | CASSFSRGVNNEQFF
- | TRBJ1-5 | TRBV6-1 | - | TGTGCCAGCAGTATTGGGACATCCGGCAATCAGCCCCAGCATTTT | CASSIGTSGNQPQHF
TRBD2 | TRBJ2-3 | TRBV5-5 | - | TGTGCCAGCAGCATCCTTAGCGGGAGGGCAGATACGCAGTATTTT | CASSILSGRADTQYF